These 32 T cell receptor beta chains share one sample of origin, sequenced in a study of OX40 agonist ivuxolimab in advanced cancers. The repertoire was sequenced with immunoSEQ multiplex PCR; TCRdb's copy has only in-frame clones and lacks some. The top ten clones hold approximately 0.3% of a sample with about 85,000 clones, around 90% of them seen once. Sequencing used CD4+ or CD8+ T cells sorted from blood, obtained in a trial of the OX40 agonist ivuxolimab. The source is an adult with an advanced solid tumor such as melanoma, head and neck, liver or kidney cancer.

V gene TRBV2 combines with J gene TRBJ2-7; D is perhaps TRBD1 or TRBD2 (5 bases each). The germline V gene encodes CDR1 SNHLY and CDR2 FYNNEI. V lost 4 bases, J lost 2 bases, and 24 bases lay in between. The CDR3 runs 18 residues. The DNA of the CDR3 is TGTGCCAGCAGTGTTACGGGACCCCAAGTGAATTCCGCCTACGAGCAGTACTTC. This translates into CASSVTGPQVNSAYEQYF.

The table lists this clone with a count of one. The V and J genes are TRBV5-6 and TRBJ2-4; D is undetermined. Deletions cut 3 bases from V and 2 bases from J, with 15 bases between. In germline, CDR1 is SGHDT, CDR2 YYEEEE. The CDR3 has 16 residues. Written as DNA, the CDR3 is TGTGCCAGCAGCTACCGGGCCGGCGAGTCCAAAAACATTCAGTACTTC. As protein: CASSYRAGESKNIQYF.

For this clone: Different DNA sequences within this sample yield the same CDR3. The chain is built from TRBV7-3 and TRBJ2-5; the match to TRBD1 covers 8 bases. The CDR3 extends over 13 amino acids. Germline-derived CDR1 and CDR2 are SGHTA and FQGTGA. The ends lost 6 bases at V and 5 bases at J; junction bases unmatched: 5. The CDR3 region has the DNA TGTGCCAGCAGTAGAGACAGGGGTGAGACCCAGTACTTC. Residues: CASSRDRGETQYF.

This chain joins TRBV6-1 and TRBJ1-6; the D is unclear. The CDR3 is 14 residues long. V lost 0 bases to trimming and J lost 15 bases, with 15 bases between them. Germline V gives CDR1 MNHNS, CDR2 SASEGT. Here the CDR3 DNA reads TGTGCCAGCAGTGAAGCTATTCCGGGCGGTCGCCTCCACTTT. This codes for CASSEAIPGGRLHF.

V gene TRBV6-5 combines with J gene TRBJ1-4, with D maybe TRBD1 (5 bases). Looked up from germline, CDR1 is MNHEY and CDR2 is SVGAGI. The CDR3 spans 12 residues. The germline V and J ends were trimmed by 6 bases and 4 bases, with 6 bases remaining between them. CDR3 loop: CASRQDNEKLFF. CDR3 bases: TGTGCCAGCAGACAGGATAATGAAAAACTGTTTTTT.

The chain joins TRBV7-9 to TRBJ1-6; weak D call: TRBD1 (5 bases). There are 14 residues in the CDR3. The germline V gene encodes CDR1 SEHNR and CDR2 FQNEAQ (reference sequence). Between the trimmed V and J ends, which lost 11 bases and 8 bases, there was a span of 19 bases. The CDR3, as DNA: TGTGCCGGGTCTCCCGACAGTTCTTATTCACCCCTCCACTTT. The encoded protein is CAGSPDSSYSPLHF.

J is TRBJ1-2 and V is TRBV6-1, with D uncertain. Germline CDR1 is MNHNS and CDR2 is SASEGT. CDR3 length equals 12 residues. Trimming removed 2 bases from V and 8 bases from J, with 9 bases in between. The CDR3 loop is CASSERQEGYTF. CDR3 in DNA: TGTGCCAGCAGTGAAAGGCAGGAAGGCTACACCTTC.

This clone was seen a few times. J is TRBJ1-2 and V is TRBV6-5, with TRBD1 as a possible D gene (5 bases). The CDR3 runs to 15 residues. Trimming removed 6 bases from V and 5 bases from J, with 19 bases in between. Per the germline V gene, CDR1 is MNHEY and CDR2 is SVGAGI. The CDR3, as DNA: TGTGCCAGCAGCAAAGGGTTAGGGGTCGTTTATGGCTACACCTTC. It translates to CASSKGLGVVYGYTF.

The chain uses TRBV11-3 and TRBJ2-2, with unresolved D. Germline-derived CDR1 and CDR2 are SGHNT and YENEEA. The germline V and J ends were trimmed by 5 bases and 7 bases, with 14 bases remaining between them. The CDR3 is 14 amino acids. CDR3 region: CASSTGLKNGELFF. DNA of the CDR3: TGTGCCAGCAGCACGGGTTTAAAGAACGGGGAGCTGTTTTTT. Looking up the rest from reference TRBV11-3 and TRBJ2-2 gives the full variable domain: EAGVVQSPRYKIIEKKQPVAFWCNPISGHNTLYWYLQNLGQGPELLIRYENEEAVDDSQLPKDRFSAERLKGVDSTLKIQPAELGDSAVYLCASSTGLKNGELFFGEGSRLTVL.

The chain recombines TRBV6-1 with TRBJ2-3; 7 positions agree with TRBD1. This CDR3 spans 16 amino acids. Trimming took 3 bases from V and 1 from J; bases not matched to a gene: 7. Germline-derived CDR1 and CDR2 are MNHNS and SASEGT. CDR3 sequence: CASSERTGVRTDTQYF. As DNA, the CDR3 is TGTGCCAGCAGTGAGCGTACAGGGGTACGCACAGATACGCAGTATTTT.

The CDR3: CASSPGENTEAFF. The CDR3, as DNA: TGTGCCAGCTCACCGGGGGAGAACACTGAAGCTTTCTTT. The chain links TRBV18 to TRBJ1-1, with D possibly matching TRBD1 (5 bases). This CDR3 has 13 residues. V was clipped by 3 bases and J by 1 base, with 6 bases between them. The V gene's germline CDR1 is KGHSH and CDR2 LQKENI.

This chain joins TRBV20-1 and TRBJ2-1, with D unclear. V lost 3 bases and J 7 bases, leaving 7 bases between the germline ends. Germline CDR1 reads DFQATT; CDR2 reads SNEGSKA (reference sequence). This CDR3 has 11 residues. CDR3 DNA: TGCAGTGCTAGCATACCAAATGAGCAGTTCTTC. Its protein product is CSASIPNEQFF.

The chain employs TRBV6-1 and TRBJ2-7, with 7 bases matching TRBD1. Germline CDR1 is MNHNS and CDR2 is SASEGT. The CDR3 sequence is 12 residues long. J gave up 6 bases and V 5 bases, and 4 bases lay outside the gene matches. The CDR3 protein is CASSTWTGEQYV. CDR3 sequence (DNA): TGTGCCAGCAGTACTTGGACAGGCGAGCAGTACGTC.

This chain links TRBV13 with TRBJ1-1; weak D call: TRBD1 (6 bases). Trimming removed 5 bases from V and 0 bases from J, with 10 bases in between. Germline lookup yields CDR1 PRHDT and CDR2 FYEKMQ (reference sequence). This CDR3 comprises 14 residues. The CDR3 loop is CASSRTGMNTEAFF. CDR3 nucleotide sequence: TGTGCCAGCAGCCGTACAGGGATGAACACTGAAGCTTTCTTT.

The chain has TRBV2 and TRBJ1-1, with a weak D call TRBD1 (5 bases). Germline V gives CDR1 SNHLY, CDR2 FYNNEI. The CDR3 extends over 13 amino acids. V lost 6 bases and J 1 base, leaving 9 bases between the germline ends. The CDR3, as DNA: TGTGCCAGCAGGGGGGAGCAGAACACTGAAGCTTTCTTT. Amino acids: CASRGEQNTEAFF. Based on the CDR3 plus reference TRBV2 and TRBJ1-1, the full variable domain is EPEVTQTPSHQVTQMGQEVILRCVPISNHLYFYWYRQILGQKVEFLVSFYNNEISEKSEIFDDQFSVERPDGSNFTLKIRSTKLEDSAMYFCASRGEQNTEAFFGQGTRLTVV.

This clone showed up just once. V usage is TRBV28 and J usage is TRBJ2-1; TRBD2 matches at 8 bases. V shed 4 bases, J shed 2 bases, and the junction held 7 bases outside the gene matches. CDR1 is MDHEN, CDR2 SYDVKM, per germline. This CDR3 has 16 amino acids. The CDR3 sequence is CASSSILAVAYNEQFF. The CDR3 bases are TGTGCCAGCAGTTCCATACTAGCGGTCGCCTACAATGAGCAGTTCTTC.

The rearrangement uses TRBV7-9 and TRBJ2-3, with 8 bases aligning to TRBD2. CDR1 and CDR2 (germline): SEHNR, FQNEAQ (reference sequence). J lost 4 bases, V lost 7 bases, and 13 bases had no gene match. CDR3 size: 16 residues. This CDR3 is CASMSRTAGGPDTQYF. The CDR3 region has the DNA TGTGCCAGCATGAGTAGGACGGCGGGAGGACCAGATACGCAGTATTTT.

A remark on this clone: One end of the junction varies from germline; a read error may be responsible. This sequence joins TRBV11-2 and TRBJ2-7; D remains ambiguous. The CDR3 loop spans 13 amino acids. CDR1 SGHAT and CDR2 FQNNGV come from the germline V gene. The CDR3 loop is CASSLSWPGTVVF. The CDR3 bases are TGTGCCAGCAGCTTATCGTGGCCGGGCACGGTAGTATTC.

The rearrangement uses TRBV6-6 and TRBJ2-2; D is undetermined. Germline V lookup: CDR1 MNHNY, CDR2 SVGAGI (reference sequence). The CDR3 is 12 amino acids. CDR3 sequence: CAAGLGTGELFF. The DNA of the CDR3 is TGTGCGGCTGGGTTAGGCACCGGGGAGCTGTTTTTT.

The chain carries TRBV7-2 and TRBJ1-4; the D gene is possibly TRBD1 (6 bases). The length of the CDR3 is 15 residues. Germline loops: CDR1 SGHTA, CDR2 FQGNSA. V shed 1 base and J shed 4 bases, with 10 bases lying between them. CDR3 loop: CASSLGTANNEKLFF. Written as DNA, the CDR3 is TGTGCCAGCAGCTTAGGGACAGCGAATAATGAAAAACTGTTTTTT.

The chain employs TRBV19 and TRBJ2-2, with 7 positions matching TRBD1. Germline CDR1 LNHDA, CDR2 SQIVND (reference sequence). The length of the CDR3 is 15 residues. V lost 3 bases and J lost 7; bases outside the gene matches: 8. The CDR3 DNA sequence: TGTGCCAGTAGTATCCTAACAGGGGTCGGCGGGGAGCTGTTTTTT. Translating gives CASSILTGVGGELFF.

V usage is TRBV28 and J usage is TRBJ2-3; D gene uncertain. Trimming shortened V by 3 bases and J by 8 bases, and 12 bases separated the two germline ends. Germline lookup yields CDR1 MDHEN and CDR2 SYDVKM. This CDR3 region has 13 residues. CDR3 coding DNA: TGTGCCAGCAGTTTGCACGTCACCCTTACGCAGTATTTT. This encodes CASSLHVTLTQYF. The entire variable domain, with the rest obtained from reference TRBV28 and TRBJ2-3, is as follows: DVKVTQSSRYLVKRTGEKVFLECVQDMDHENMFWYRQDPGLGLRLIYFSYDVKMKEKGDIPEGYSVSREKKERFSLILESASTNQTSMYLCASSLHVTLTQYFGPGTRLTVL.

The V call is TRBV5-1, the J call TRBJ1-5; 9 nucleotides line up with TRBD1. J lost 6 bases, V lost 2 bases, and 6 bases had no gene match. CDR3 size: 15 residues. The V gene's germline CDR1 is SGHRS and CDR2 YFSETQ. The DNA of the CDR3 is TGCGCCAGCAGCTTTACAGGGGGCCCTAGTCAGCCCCAGCATTTT. As protein: CASSFTGGPSQPQHF.

The genes are TRBV19 and TRBJ2-3; D uncertain. Looked up from germline, CDR1 is LNHDA and CDR2 is SQIVND (reference sequence). This CDR3 region has 14 residues. Trimming took 7 bases from V and 4 from J, leaving 15 bases between them. Here the CDR3 DNA reads TGTGCCAGTACGGTGGGGATAGGCGCAGATACGCAGTATTTT. It codes for CASTVGIGADTQYF.

The CDR3 nucleotides are TGTGCCAGCAGCTTAGGTAGGGACACCTTCTTC. Translating gives CASSLGRDTFF. The rearrangement uses TRBV7-9 and TRBJ2-1, with a weak D call TRBD1 (6 bases). Trimming took 1 base from V and 16 from J, leaving 11 bases between them. Looked up from germline, CDR1 is SEHNR and CDR2 is FQNEAQ (reference sequence). CDR3 length equals 11 residues.

V is TRBV19 and J is TRBJ2-2; D is uncertain. The CDR3 is made up of 15 amino acids. Trimming left V 7 bases short and J 0 bases short, with 12 bases between. CDR1 LNHDA and CDR2 SQIVND come from the germline V gene (reference sequence). This chain's CDR3 is CASKGTATNTGELFF. CDR3 in DNA: TGTGCCAGTAAGGGAACAGCGACGAACACCGGGGAGCTGTTTTTT.

J is TRBJ2-7 and V is TRBV7-9; 13 bases line up with TRBD2. This CDR3 comprises 15 residues. With 5 bases clipped from V and 7 bases from J, the junction kept 8 bases outside the gene matches. Germline V lookup: CDR1 SEHNR, CDR2 FQNEAQ (reference sequence). CDR3 DNA sequence: TGTGCCAGCAGCCCGATAGGACTAGCGGGAGATGAGCAGTACTTC. Translation: CASSPIGLAGDEQYF. Looking up the rest from reference TRBV7-9 and TRBJ2-7 gives the full variable domain: DTGVSQNPRHKITKRGQNVTFRCDPISEHNRLYWYRQTLGQGPEFLTYFQNEAQLEKSRLLSDRFSAERPKGSFSTLEIQRTEQGDSAMYLCASSPIGLAGDEQYFGPGTRLTVT.

This sequence joins TRBV29-1 and TRBJ2-3; D is undetermined. This CDR3 contains 12 residues. V lost 8 bases and J 1 base, leaving 10 bases between the germline ends. Germline V gene data show CDR1 as SQVTM and CDR2 as ANQGSEA. The CDR3 spells CSHGRGTDTQYF. CDR3 sequence (DNA): TGCAGCCACGGACGGGGCACAGATACGCAGTATTTT.

The rearrangement links TRBV7-3 to TRBJ1-1; D gene unclear. The germline V gene has CDR1 SGHTA and CDR2 FQGTGA. V was pared by 5 bases and J by 1 base, with 11 bases between. The CDR3 has 14 residues. CDR3 in DNA: TGTGCCAGCAGCGCGGACGGTTGGAACACTGAAGCTTTCTTT. It specifies CASSADGWNTEAFF.

The J gene is TRBJ2-6, the V gene TRBV19; no definite D call. Germline assignment: CDR1 LNHDA and CDR2 SQIVND (reference sequence). V shed 7 bases and J shed 4 bases, with 23 bases lying between them. This CDR3 has 18 amino acids. CDR3 nucleotides: TGTGCCAGTACCCCGGGTCCGGGCCCTAGGGCCGGGGCCAACGTCCTGACTTTC. It codes for CASTPGPGPRAGANVLTF.

The chain carries TRBV18 and TRBJ2-7; D might be TRBD2 (5 bases). V was trimmed by 2 bases and J by 7 bases, leaving 18 bases between them. The CDR3 is made up of 15 amino acids. Germline V lookup: CDR1 KGHSH, CDR2 LQKENI. For the CDR3, the DNA is TGTGCCAGCTCACCAATCCGGGCACCACGGGGAGAGCAGTACTTC. Translated, it gives CASSPIRAPRGEQYF.

This chain connects TRBV18 to TRBJ2-1; D unresolved. This CDR3 spans 14 amino acids. V lost 0 bases, J lost 5 bases, and 8 bases lay in between. The germline V gene has CDR1 KGHSH and CDR2 LQKENI. CDR3 sequence: CASSPPYGNNEQFF. CDR3 DNA sequence: TGTGCCAGCTCACCACCTTACGGAAACAATGAGCAGTTCTTC.